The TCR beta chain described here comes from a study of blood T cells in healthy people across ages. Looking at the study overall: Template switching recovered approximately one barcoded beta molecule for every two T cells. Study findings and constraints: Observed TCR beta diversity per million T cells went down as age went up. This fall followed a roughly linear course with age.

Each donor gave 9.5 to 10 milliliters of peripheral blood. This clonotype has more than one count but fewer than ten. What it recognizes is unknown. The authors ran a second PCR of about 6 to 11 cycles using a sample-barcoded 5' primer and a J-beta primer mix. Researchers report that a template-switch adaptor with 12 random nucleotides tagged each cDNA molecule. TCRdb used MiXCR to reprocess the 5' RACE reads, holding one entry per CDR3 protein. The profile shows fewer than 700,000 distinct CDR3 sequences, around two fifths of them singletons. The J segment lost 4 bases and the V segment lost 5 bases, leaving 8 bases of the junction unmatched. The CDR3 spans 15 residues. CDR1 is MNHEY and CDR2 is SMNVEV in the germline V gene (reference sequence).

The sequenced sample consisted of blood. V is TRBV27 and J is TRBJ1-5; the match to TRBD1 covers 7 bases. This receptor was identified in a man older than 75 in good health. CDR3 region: CASSTTGDINQPQHF. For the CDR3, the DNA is TGTGCCAGCAGTACAACAGGGGATATTAATCAGCCCCAGCATTTT.